Listed here are 27 T cell receptor beta chains from one sample, sequenced in a study of beta chain features in type 1 diabetes. The sequenced template was cDNA made from the entire isolated RNA. Here immunoSEQ multiplex PCR was the method, and the copy in TCRdb shows in-frame clones only, minus some. The table has a few hundred thousand clones, 14% seen once; the top ten hold approximately 6.7%. The sequenced sample consisted of central memory CD4+ T cells from blood. The receptors shown here come from a man younger than 40 in good health.

This clone turned up a few times. The rearrangement joins TRBV18 to TRBJ1-2, with D hard to call. Germline V gives CDR1 KGHSH, CDR2 LQKENI. The CDR3 covers 12 residues. Trimming left V 6 bases short and J 3 bases short, with 8 bases between. The CDR3 is CASSRPDYGYTF. CDR3 nucleotide sequence: TGTGCCAGCTCCCGACCCGACTATGGCTACACCTTC.

This clone showed up just a few times. This chain links TRBV20-1 with TRBJ1-1; D is uncertain. The CDR3 spans 11 residues. Trimming cost V 3 bases and J 10 bases, with 12 bases left between them. The V gene's germline CDR1 is DFQATT and CDR2 SNEGSKA (reference sequence). This CDR3 is CSASLAVGAFF. CDR3 sequence (DNA): TGCAGTGCTAGTTTGGCGGTTGGAGCTTTCTTT.

The chain employs TRBV7-9 and TRBJ1-1, with D perhaps TRBD1 (6 bases). V shed 4 bases and J shed 1 base, with 13 bases lying between them. CDR1 SEHNR and CDR2 FQNEAQ come from the germline V gene (reference sequence). The CDR3 has 15 residues. CDR3 DNA: TGTGCCAGCAGCTCCCAGCGGGGGGCGAACACTGAAGCTTTCTTT. Its protein product is CASSSQRGANTEAFF.

The V and J genes are TRBV7-2 and TRBJ2-3, with TRBD2 matching 12 bases. J lost 7 bases, V lost 5 bases, and 16 bases had no gene match. The CDR3 sequence is 18 residues long. Germline loops: CDR1 SGHTA, CDR2 FQGNSA. In DNA form, the CDR3 reads TGTGCCAGCAGCCGGAGTCAGGGCGTTACTAGCGGGAGGAATACGCAGTATTTT. It translates to CASSRSQGVTSGRNTQYF.

The chain carries TRBV7-9 and TRBJ1-2, with D unclear. The germline gives CDR1 SEHNR, CDR2 FQNEAQ (reference sequence). This CDR3 region has 11 residues. V lost 2 bases, J lost 6 bases, and 4 bases lay in between. CDR3 DNA: TGTGCCAGCAGCTTAAGCGATGGCTACACCTTC. Its translation: CASSLSDGYTF.

The chain is built from TRBV7-7 and TRBJ2-5; D ambiguous. The germline V and J ends were trimmed by 6 bases and 4 bases, with 12 bases remaining between them. The V gene's germline CDR1 is SSHAT and CDR2 FNYEAQ (reference sequence). This CDR3 has 13 residues. CDR3 sequence (DNA): TGTGCCAGCAGTATTGAGCGTCGAGAGACCCAGTACTTC. Translation gives CASSIERRETQYF.

The gene calls are TRBV27 and TRBJ1-1; the D gene is possibly TRBD1 (5 bases). CDR1 is MNHEY, CDR2 SMNVEV, per germline (reference sequence). This CDR3 spans 15 amino acids. V was trimmed by 6 bases and J by 0 bases, leaving 14 bases between them. The CDR3 protein is CASRPMRGLNTEAFF. In nucleotides, the CDR3 is TGTGCCAGCAGACCAATGAGGGGTTTGAACACTGAAGCTTTCTTT.

This sequence joins TRBV6-6 and TRBJ2-2; 8 bases fit TRBD1. Per germline, CDR1 MNHNY and CDR2 SVGAGI (reference sequence). The V and J ends lost 5 bases and 3 bases, in that order; junction bases with no gene match: 2. The CDR3 is made up of 14 amino acids. The CDR3 reads CASSLDRDTGELFF. The DNA of the CDR3 is TGTGCCAGCAGTCTGGACAGGGACACCGGGGAGCTGTTTTTT.

The chain links TRBV10-3 to TRBJ2-1; D is unclear. Germline V CDR1 and CDR2: ENHRY, SYGVKD. V lost 6 bases to trimming and J lost 7 bases, with 13 bases between them. This CDR3 contains 13 residues. The CDR3 nucleotides read TGTGCCATCAGCAAGGCCTATATGAATGAGCAGTTCTTC. Translating it yields CAISKAYMNEQFF.

This rearrangement joins TRBV11-2 to TRBJ2-1; TRBD1 or TRBD2 may be the D gene (5 bases each). There are 13 residues in the CDR3. The V end lost 0 bases, the J end lost 8 bases, and 8 bases lay between the germline ends. Germline V gene sequence: CDR1 SGHAT, CDR2 FQNNGV. The CDR3 coding sequence is TGTGCCAGCAGCTTAGATCTGGGGGATGAGCAGTTCTTC. It is translated as CASSLDLGDEQFF.

This chain joins TRBV11-2 and TRBJ1-1; D not resolved. The CDR3 runs to 13 residues. The germline V and J ends were trimmed by 4 bases and 5 bases, with 11 bases remaining between them. Germline V gene sequence: CDR1 SGHAT, CDR2 FQNNGV. DNA for the CDR3: TGTGCCAGCAGCTCCACAAGGAGAACTGAAGCTTTCTTT. Translated: CASSSTRRTEAFF.

CDR3 loop: CASSKEQFF. Here the CDR3 DNA reads TGTGCCAGCAGCAAGGAGCAGTTCTTC. This sequence joins TRBV21-1 and TRBJ2-1. TRBV21-1 is annotated as a pseudogene. CDR3 size: 9 residues.

This clone came up a few times. This chain uses TRBV7-2 with TRBJ2-7, with 8 bases identical to TRBD2. CDR3 length: 15 amino acids. Germline CDR1 reads SGHTA; CDR2 reads FQGNSA. The J segment lost 3 bases and the V segment lost 5 bases, leaving 9 bases of the junction unmatched. The CDR3 loop is CASSKGLAGDYEQYF. For the CDR3, the DNA is TGTGCCAGCAGCAAAGGACTAGCCGGGGACTACGAGCAGTACTTC.

This clone occurred many times. The rearrangement links TRBV6-6 to TRBJ2-1, with 10 bases aligning to TRBD2. The V gene's germline CDR1 is MNHNY and CDR2 SVGAGI (reference sequence). The trim removed 8 bases at V and 7 bases at J, leaving 5 bases unmatched. This CDR3 has 13 amino acids. CDR3 loop: CASLAGESNEQFF. CDR3 nucleotides: TGTGCCAGCCTAGCGGGAGAATCAAATGAGCAGTTCTTC.

The rearrangement links TRBV10-3 to TRBJ2-3, with 9 bases matching TRBD1. The CDR3 loop spans 15 amino acids. Looked up from germline, CDR1 is ENHRY and CDR2 is SYGVKD. V trimming: 10 bases; J trimming: 5 bases; junction bases outside the gene matches: 13. The CDR3 sequence: CATLSRDRDGDTQYF. The CDR3 nucleotides are TGTGCCACCCTAAGCCGGGACAGGGATGGAGATACGCAGTATTTT.

The chain is built from TRBV10-3 and TRBJ2-1, with 9 bases lining up with TRBD2. J lost 8 bases, V lost 2 bases, and 10 bases had no gene match. The CDR3 loop spans 16 amino acids. The germline V gene encodes CDR1 ENHRY and CDR2 SYGVKD. The DNA for the CDR3 is TGTGCCATCAGTGAGGAACCAGCGGGAGGTATGGATGAGCAGTTCTTC. It is translated as CAISEEPAGGMDEQFF.

CDR3 DNA sequence: TGTGCCAGCAGCTCCAGAATAGACAGGCTTTCGGCAAACACCATATATTTT. Its protein product is CASSSRIDRLSANTIYF. This sequence joins TRBV7-2 and TRBJ1-3, with D possibly TRBD1 on 6 matching bases. The CDR3 loop spans 17 amino acids. Looked up from germline, CDR1 is SGHTA and CDR2 is FQGNSA. V lost 4 bases, J lost 6 bases, and 22 bases lay in between.

This clone was counted only a few times. The gene calls are TRBV6-5 and TRBJ2-1; the D gene is possibly TRBD2 (6 bases). Deletions cut 2 bases from V and 5 bases from J, with 7 bases between. The CDR3 consists of 13 residues. Looked up from germline, CDR1 is MNHEY and CDR2 is SVGAGI. CDR3 nucleotides: TGTGCCAGCAGTTACCGACTAGACAATGAGCAGTTCTTC. This translates into CASSYRLDNEQFF.

This chain uses TRBV6-5 with TRBJ1-2, with D possibly TRBD1 on 6 matching bases. Trimming took 5 bases from V and 7 from J, leaving 20 bases between them. The CDR3 is 15 residues long. The germline V gene encodes CDR1 MNHEY and CDR2 SVGAGI. The CDR3 DNA is TGTGCCAGCAGTCTAGCAGGGGCGAGAGTCTCTGGCTACACCTTC. It translates to CASSLAGARVSGYTF.

This clone showed up just a few times. This chain links TRBV6-5 with TRBJ2-7, with 9 bases aligning to TRBD2. The CDR3 covers 14 residues. Per the germline V gene, CDR1 is MNHEY and CDR2 is SVGAGI. Trimming at V came to 6 bases and at J to 2 bases, leaving 5 bases not matched to a gene. The CDR3 DNA reads TGTGCCAGCAGGTCAGAGCGGGGGGCCTACGAGCAGTACTTC. It specifies CASRSERGAYEQYF.

The table lists this clone with a few counts. The J gene is TRBJ2-1, the V gene TRBV14, with 8 bases that match TRBD1. This CDR3 is 16 amino acids long. Germline CDR1 SGHDN, CDR2 FVKESK. The V and J ends lost 5 bases and 11 bases, in that order; junction bases with no gene match: 17. CDR3 sequence: CASSSGQGWDNEQQFF. CDR3 bases: TGTGCCAGCAGCTCTGGACAGGGTTGGGACAATGAGCAGCAGTTCTTC.

The gene calls are TRBV5-6 and TRBJ2-2; 9 nucleotides line up with TRBD1. Germline values: CDR1 SGHDT, CDR2 YYEEEE. The CDR3 spans 17 residues. With 1 base clipped from V and 6 bases from J, the junction kept 10 bases outside the gene matches. The CDR3 loop is CASSLLSGQGSPGELFF. The CDR3 coding sequence is TGTGCCAGCAGCTTGTTGTCGGGACAGGGTAGTCCCGGGGAGCTGTTTTTT. Together with reference TRBV5-6 and TRBJ2-2, the CDR3 gives the full variable domain: DAGVTQSPTHLIKTRGQQVTLRCSPKSGHDTVSWYQQALGQGPQFIFQYYEEEERQRGNFPDRFSGHQFPNYSSELNVNALLLGDSALYLCASSLLSGQGSPGELFFGEGSRLTVL.

This clone was picked up many times. The chain combines TRBV9 with TRBJ1-4; D is ambiguous. Germline loops: CDR1 SGDLS, CDR2 YYNGEE. The CDR3 consists of 13 residues. V lost 3 bases and J lost 5, with 8 bases in between. CDR3 residues: CASSGAPNEKLFF. The CDR3 nucleotides are TGTGCCAGCAGCGGGGCACCCAATGAAAAACTGTTTTTT.

This clone was seen more than once but under ten times. The chain joins TRBV18 to TRBJ2-7; TRBD1 might be the D (6 bases). The germline V and J ends were trimmed by 2 bases and 1 base, with 12 bases remaining between them. Per germline, CDR1 KGHSH and CDR2 LQKENI. CDR3 length equals 15 residues. The CDR3 sequence is CASSPGIRGSYEQYF. The CDR3 region has the DNA TGTGCCAGCTCACCAGGTATCAGGGGTTCCTACGAGCAGTACTTC. Using reference TRBV18 and TRBJ2-7 for the parts outside the CDR3, the full variable domain is NAGVMQNPRHLVRRRGQEARLRCSPMKGHSHVYWYRQLPEEGLKFMVYLQKENIIDESGMPKERFSAEFPKEGPSILRIQQVVRGDSAAYFCASSPGIRGSYEQYFGPGTRLTVT.

The V gene is TRBV5-4, the J gene TRBJ2-7; tentative D call: TRBD2 (6 bases). V gave up 4 bases and J gave up 2 bases, with 16 bases separating them. CDR1 is SGHNT, CDR2 YYREEE, per germline (reference sequence). The CDR3 totals 15 residues. CDR3 nucleotide sequence: TGTGCCAGCAGCCCCGGAGGGTCTTACGCCTACGAGCAGTACTTC. Amino acids: CASSPGGSYAYEQYF.

This clone was picked up a small number of times. The genes are TRBV18 and TRBJ2-2; 7 nucleotides match TRBD1. V trimming: 5 bases; J trimming: 7 bases; junction bases outside the gene matches: 7. The CDR3 is 14 residues long. From germline, CDR1 is KGHSH and CDR2 LQKENI. CDR3 amino acids: CASSSRQGNGELFF. In nucleotides, the CDR3 is TGTGCCAGCTCATCAAGACAGGGTAACGGGGAGCTGTTTTTT.

This chain connects TRBV6-6 to TRBJ2-3, with 10 nucleotides matching TRBD2. Germline CDR1 and CDR2: MNHNY and SVGAGI (reference sequence). The CDR3 contains 16 residues. V shed 2 bases and J 2 bases; nucleotides not matched to a gene: 4. This chain's CDR3 is CASSYGTSGDTDTQYF. CDR3 coding DNA: TGTGCCAGCAGTTACGGTACTAGCGGGGACACAGATACGCAGTATTTT.